The clone carrying this T cell receptor beta chain was seen repeatedly, ten times or more. The data derive from a study of T cells in Graves' hyperthyroidism and ophthalmopathy. There were TCR beta CDR3 regions amplified from RNA transcripts. The HTBI primer set was used in a first-round RT-PCR of the TCR CDR3. MiXCR, applied by TCRdb to the multiplex PCR reads, yields one record per CDR3 protein. This sample has over 650,000 distinct CDR3 sequences; about 45% occur once, and the top ten carry under 8%. This clonotype was obtained from an adult man with Graves' disease, either hyperthyroidism or ophthalmopathy (not recorded which). Sequenced sample: peripheral blood or thyroid tissue (not recorded which).

Written as DNA, the CDR3 is TGTGCCAGCAGCCCCCAAGGACCGATAAATGAAAAACTGTTTTTT. Translating it yields CASSPQGPINEKLFF. The V and J genes are TRBV7-9 and TRBJ1-4; D gene ambiguous. Germline CDR1 is SEHNR and CDR2 is FQNEAQ (reference sequence). The CDR3 sequence is 15 residues long. V was cut by 5 bases and J by 5 bases, with 15 bases left in between. Drawing the rest from reference TRBV7-9 and TRBJ1-4, the complete variable domain is DTGVSQNPRHKITKRGQNVTFRCDPISEHNRLYWYRQTLGQGPEFLTYFQNEAQLEKSRLLSDRFSAERPKGSFSTLEIQRTEQGDSAMYLCASSPQGPINEKLFFGSGTQLSVL.